The sequence of this T cell receptor beta chain was determined in a study of blood T cell repertoires in COVID-19. Study at large: Sources were T cells, B-cell-depleted T cells, or PBMCs; the material itself was cDNA or gDNA.

Here immunoSEQ multiplex PCR was the method, and the copy in TCRdb shows in-frame clones only, minus some. Here the sample spans about 240,000 clones, approximately 83% being singletons. V was shortened by 5 bases and J by 0 bases, with 13 bases between the two germline ends. Per germline, CDR1 MNHEY and CDR2 SVGAGI. The CDR3 consists of 15 residues. This chain connects TRBV6-5 to TRBJ1-1, with D possibly TRBD1 on 6 matching bases. This TCR was sampled from a woman under 40 who had recovered from COVID-19. Material for sequencing was peripheral blood. CDR3 residues: CASSPRDKMNTEAFF. In DNA, the CDR3 is TGTGCCAGCAGTCCCCGGGACAAAATGAACACTGAAGCTTTCTTT.